The rows below give T cell receptor beta chains drawn from one sample of a study of Ad26.COV2.S vaccination and SARS-CoV-2 variants. Assay: immunoSEQ multiplex PCR; the TCRdb copy retains only in-frame clones and omits some. Of about 180,000 clones listed, around 88% were seen once; the top ten hold under 7.5%. Sequencing was performed on peripheral blood, taken after recovery from COVID-19. Receptors were obtained from a human donor who had recovered from COVID-19. CDR3s leave out the opening cysteine and the closing phenylalanine or tryptophan. The D gene is left open where the match is weak.

v_call: TRBV19; d_call: .; cdr3_aa: ASSIQGNAEAF
v_call: TRBV28; d_call: .; cdr3_aa: ASSSENYGYT
v_call: TRBV28; d_call: TRBD1; cdr3_aa: ASSSYRGLGGYT
v_call: TRBV6-5; d_call: .; cdr3_aa: ASSYSGREGTEAF
v_call: TRBV19; d_call: TRBD1; cdr3_aa: ASSSDRGPYGYT
v_call: TRBV7-2; d_call: .; cdr3_aa: ASSLVRGDEQF
v_call: TRBV4-1; d_call: .; cdr3_aa: ASSQDPGPYEQY
v_call: TRBV2; d_call: .; cdr3_aa: ASSVRSLLSGANVLT
v_call: TRBV25-1; d_call: .; cdr3_aa: ASSDTRQVGGEQY
v_call: TRBV23-1; d_call: TRBD1; cdr3_aa: ASSQSDRALNTGELF
v_call: TRBV18; d_call: .; cdr3_aa: ASSPGLSYEQY
v_call: TRBV4-2; d_call: TRBD2; cdr3_aa: ASSQDREGGTYEQY
v_call: TRBV2; d_call: TRBD2; cdr3_aa: ANELAGVAGDTQY
v_call: TRBV11-2; d_call: TRBD1; cdr3_aa: ASSPWTGATRANTEAF
v_call: TRBV5-4; d_call: TRBD2; cdr3_aa: ASSLKRERAYEQY
v_call: TRBV28; d_call: .; cdr3_aa: ASTDVTYEQY
v_call: TRBV14; d_call: .; cdr3_aa: ASSRARNTEAF
v_call: TRBV7-9; d_call: TRBD1; cdr3_aa: ASSMTGTGGGYEQY
v_call: TRBV7-3; d_call: .; cdr3_aa: ASSLRASSGANVLT
v_call: TRBV12-3/TRBV12-4; d_call: .; cdr3_aa: ASTLLRGAEAF
v_call: TRBV12-5; d_call: .; cdr3_aa: ASGLGGNTEAF
v_call: TRBV7-3; d_call: TRBD1; cdr3_aa: ASSTGALPSGANVLT
v_call: TRBV11-1; d_call: .; cdr3_aa: ASSSTVNTEAF
v_call: TRBV10-3; d_call: TRBD1; cdr3_aa: AISESTRRRQGYEQY
v_call: TRBV7-2; d_call: .; cdr3_aa: ASTYLPFVSTIY
v_call: TRBV20-1; d_call: .; cdr3_aa: SASQGPSSYNEQF
v_call: TRBV6-5; d_call: TRBD1; cdr3_aa: AIAPTGGYSPLH
v_call: TRBV9; d_call: TRBD2; cdr3_aa: ASSVRTSGRVEQF
v_call: TRBV5-4; d_call: TRBD2; cdr3_aa: ASSMGLAMAKNIQY
v_call: TRBV6-5; d_call: TRBD1; cdr3_aa: ASRNDRAWNTIY
v_call: TRBV9; d_call: .; cdr3_aa: ASSAQPGTVNTEAF
v_call: TRBV7-9; d_call: .; cdr3_aa: ASSSDPPFNNEQF
v_call: TRBV4-2; d_call: .; cdr3_aa: ASSQVLGTDPGYT
v_call: TRBV6-1; d_call: .; cdr3_aa: ASSGGPGAKGNEQF
v_call: TRBV11-1; d_call: .; cdr3_aa: ASSFDTNFYEQY
v_call: TRBV2; d_call: .; cdr3_aa: ASSLTGGTYNSPLH
v_call: TRBV5-4; d_call: .; cdr3_aa: ASTSQGDTQY
v_call: TRBV2; d_call: .; cdr3_aa: ASSDVGGSYYGYT
v_call: TRBV28; d_call: .; cdr3_aa: ASSSLQAGELF
v_call: TRBV6-5; d_call: .; cdr3_aa: ASRPGQKEKLF
v_call: TRBV5-4; d_call: .; cdr3_aa: ASSLTLTNEKLF
v_call: TRBV13; d_call: TRBD1; cdr3_aa: ASSSRSGGEKLF
v_call: TRBV19; d_call: .; cdr3_aa: ASGALPESEQY